This is a list of T cell receptor beta chains from one sample in a study of relationships among human T cell subsets. TCRdb fed the multiplex PCR reads into MiXCR, producing one record per CDR3 protein. The table lists some 14,000 distinct CDR3 sequences, 60% of them singletons. Sequencing used Tregs sorted from blood. These receptor sequences come from a man aged 35-49 years in good health. Both conserved end residues are part of each CDR3. D genes are given only for firm matches. For some rows the clone size is stated as once, few or many, or as a class when expanded; others skip it.

>TRBV11-2|.|TRBJ2-5|13|.
CASSSSGRETQYF
TGTGCCAGCAGCTCCTCAGGAAGAGAGACCCAGTACTTC
>TRBV20-1|.|TRBJ1-1|12|.
CSARRGVTEAFF
TGCAGTGCTAGAAGGGGGGTTACTGAAGCTTTCTTT
>TRBV28|.|TRBJ1-4|15|few
CASSWPGRDNEKLFF
TGTGCCAGCAGTTGGCCTGGTAGGGATAATGAAAAACTGTTTTTT
>TRBV4-1|TRBD2|TRBJ2-1|13|.
CASSQQRGHEQFF
TGCGCCAGCAGCCAGCAGCGGGGGCATGAGCAGTTCTTC
>TRBV28|TRBD1|TRBJ2-7|16|few
CASSRSSGTGSHEQYF
TGTGCCAGCAGCCGTTCTTCCGGGACAGGGTCCCACGAGCAGTACTTC
>TRBV7-2|.|TRBJ1-1|13|.
CASSSGTGAEAFF
TGTGCCAGCAGCTCAGGTACGGGGGCGGAAGCTTTCTTT
>TRBV20-1|.|TRBJ2-1|12|.
CSASYRVNEQFF
TGCAGTGCGAGTTACAGGGTCAATGAGCAGTTCTTC
>TRBV19|TRBD2|TRBJ2-1|17|.
CASSIRLAGGSYNEQFF
TGTGCCAGTAGTATCCGACTAGCGGGGGGCTCCTACAATGAGCAGTTCTTC
>TRBV5-4|.|TRBJ1-6|14|.
CASSLAHSNSPLHF
TGCGCCAGCAGCTTGGCCCACAGTAATTCACCCCTCCACTTT
>TRBV7-3|.|TRBJ2-2|13|.
CASSLTPGGELFF
TGTGCCAGCAGCTTAACTCCGGGCGGGGAGCTGTTTTTT
>TRBV28|TRBD1|TRBJ2-3|14|.
CASQRTGRGDTQYF
TGTGCCAGCCAGAGGACAGGACGAGGAGATACGCAGTATTTT
>TRBV20-1|.|TRBJ1-2|13|.
CSARGGMANGYTF
TGCAGTGCCCGAGGGGGGATGGCGAATGGCTACACCTTC
>TRBV11-2|TRBD2|TRBJ2-1|18|.
CASSPYAGGLAGVSEQSF
TGTGCCAGCAGCCCCTATGCGGGGGGACTAGCGGGAGTGAGTGAGCAGTCCTTC
>TRBV28|.|TRBJ1-3|15|.
CASSPGTPPRDTIYF
TGTGCCAGCAGTCCTGGGACTCCCCCGAGGGACACCATATATTTT
>TRBV7-9|.|TRBJ1-5|14|.
CASSLEGREQPQHF
TGTGCCAGCAGCTTAGAAGGACGGGAACAGCCCCAGCATTTT
>TRBV12-3/TRBV12-4|.|TRBJ2-1|12|few
CASTFSYNEQFF
TGTGCCAGCACCTTTTCCTACAATGAGCAGTTCTTC
>TRBV20-1|.|TRBJ2-7|14|.
CSAEDSGVSYEQYF
TGCAGTGCCGAGGACTCGGGGGTCTCCTACGAGCAGTACTTC
>TRBV20-1|.|TRBJ1-6|18|few
CSATDLQGLGSYNSPLHF
TGCAGTGCTACGGACCTACAGGGCTTAGGGTCCTATAATTCACCCCTCCACTTT
>TRBV4-2|.|TRBJ1-2|15|.
CASSQDQGRDYGYTF
TGTGCCAGCAGCCAAGATCAGGGCAGGGACTATGGCTACACCTTC
>TRBV7-6|TRBD2|TRBJ2-1|15|.
CASSRTSGSWDEQFF
TGTGCCAGCAGTCGGACTAGCGGGAGTTGGGATGAGCAGTTCTTC
>TRBV6-1|TRBD2|TRBJ2-7|15|.
CASSEVGGSVYEQYF
TGTGCCAGCAGTGAAGTGGGGGGGAGTGTCTACGAGCAGTACTTC
>TRBV7-8|TRBD2|TRBJ2-4|20|few
CASSPEGSGRVALAKNIQYF
TGTGCCAGCAGCCCCGAGGGGAGCGGGAGAGTGGCTTTAGCCAAAAACATTCAGTACTTC
>TRBV6-1|TRBD1|TRBJ1-3|16|.
CASSPRTGRSGNTIYF
TGTGCCAGCAGCCCACGGACAGGCCGCTCTGGAAACACCATATATTTT
>TRBV6-6|TRBD1|TRBJ2-7|13|.
CASSGGQGNEQYF
TGTGCCAGCAGTGGGGGACAGGGGAACGAGCAGTACTTC
>TRBV10-2|TRBD1|TRBJ1-1|15|.
CASSESRTGNPLAFF
TGCGCCAGTAGTGAGTCGAGGACAGGGAATCCCCTAGCTTTCTTT
>TRBV20-1|TRBD1|TRBJ2-3|14|.
CSAPTGGGTDTQYF
TGCAGTGCACCAACAGGGGGCGGCACAGATACGCAGTATTTT
>TRBV11-2|.|TRBJ2-7|13|.
CASSLDRVYEQYF
TGTGCCAGCAGCTTAGATCGGGTCTACGAGCAGTACTTC
>TRBV20-1|.|TRBJ2-2|15|.
CSARSVLLGTGELFF
TGCAGTGCTAGAAGCGTTTTACTAGGTACCGGGGAGCTGTTTTTT
>TRBV20-1|TRBD2|TRBJ2-7|16|.
CSATGTSGVSSYEQYF
TGCAGTGCGACCGGGACTAGCGGGGTTAGCTCCTACGAGCAGTACTTC
>TRBV7-3|.|TRBJ1-1|14|.
CASSSQGPNTEAFF
TGTGCCAGCAGCTCACAGGGACCCAACACTGAAGCTTTCTTT
>TRBV4-2|.|TRBJ2-7|15|few
CASSQGGQSAYEQYF
TGTGCCAGCAGCCAAGGAGGGCAGTCCGCCTACGAGCAGTACTTC
>TRBV28|TRBD1|TRBJ2-1|15|.
CASSRGQVGYNEQFF
TGTGCCAGCAGCCGAGGACAGGTGGGATACAATGAGCAGTTCTTC
>TRBV12-3/TRBV12-4|.|TRBJ2-5|11|.
CASSPKGPQYF
TGCGCCAGCAGTCCCAAAGGCCCCCAGTACTTC
>TRBV12-3/TRBV12-4|.|TRBJ1-1|12|once
CASSRLTAEAFF
TGTGCCAGCAGCCGATTGACAGCTGAAGCTTTCTTT
>TRBV28|TRBD2|TRBJ2-7|14|.
CASRPGLASKEQYF
TGTGCCAGCAGACCGGGACTAGCCTCTAAAGAGCAGTACTTC
>TRBV11-2|.|TRBJ2-4|13|few
CASSADRKNIQYF
TGTGCCAGCAGCGCGGACAGAAAAAACATTCAGTACTTC
>TRBV12-3/TRBV12-4|TRBD1|TRBJ2-6|21|.
CASSTGGYPRRMPSGANVLTF
TGTGCCAGCAGTACAGGGGGCTATCCTAGACGGATGCCCTCTGGGGCTAACGTCCTGACTTTC
>TRBV29-1|.|TRBJ2-7|12|.
CSVARTQYEQYF
TGCAGCGTTGCTCGGACTCAGTACGAGCAGTACTTC
>TRBV4-2|.|TRBJ2-7|12|.
CASSRNNYEQYF
TGTGCCAGCAGCCGAAATAACTACGAGCAGTACTTC
>TRBV5-1|TRBD2|TRBJ2-7|15|.
CASSPGTSGGHEQYF
TGCGCCAGCAGCCCGGGGACTAGCGGGGGCCACGAGCAGTACTTC
>TRBV20-1|.|TRBJ2-1|15|.
CSARRAAPPYNEQFF
TGCAGTGCTAGAAGAGCGGCCCCACCCTACAATGAGCAGTTCTTC
>TRBV19|TRBD1|TRBJ2-3|14|.
CASRRTGRTDTQYF
TGTGCCAGTAGACGGACAGGTCGCACAGATACGCAGTATTTT
>TRBV5-1|TRBD1|TRBJ1-6|14|.
CASRAGTDNSPLHF
TGCGCCAGCAGGGCCGGGACAGATAATTCACCCCTCCACTTT
>TRBV30|TRBD1|TRBJ1-2|12|.
CAWSGDRDGYTF
TGTGCCTGGAGCGGGGACAGGGACGGCTACACCTTC
>TRBV18|TRBD1|TRBJ1-3|16|once
CASSLGQGAAGNTIYF
TGTGCCAGCTCACTCGGACAGGGGGCTGCTGGAAACACCATATATTTT
>TRBV18|.|TRBJ1-1|14|.
CASSPQTENTEAFF
TGTGCCAGCTCACCCCAGACAGAAAACACTGAAGCTTTCTTT
>TRBV6-5|TRBD1|TRBJ1-6|18|.
CASRPGQGRKAYNSPLHF
TGTGCCAGCAGGCCAGGACAGGGGCGGAAGGCATATAATTCACCCCTCCACTTT
>TRBV5-1|.|TRBJ2-7|20|.
CASSLRYPPQGSDRFYEQYF
TGCGCCAGCAGCCTCCGTTACCCCCCTCAGGGTTCCGATCGATTCTACGAGCAGTACTTC
>TRBV14|.|TRBJ2-3|14|few
CASSHRGRTDTQYF
TGTGCCAGCAGCCACCGGGGGCGCACAGATACGCAGTATTTT
>TRBV5-1|.|TRBJ2-5|13|.
CASSLGLRETQYF
TGCGCCAGCAGCTTGGGCCTCCGGGAGACCCAGTACTTC
>TRBV18|.|TRBJ1-5|12|.
CASSLSNQPQHF
TGTGCCAGCTCCCTTAGCAATCAGCCCCAGCATTTT
>TRBV14|.|TRBJ1-1|13|medium-sized
CASSQDRDLSAFF
TGTGCCAGCAGCCAAGATCGGGACCTGAGCGCTTTCTTT
>TRBV28|TRBD1|TRBJ1-2|13|.
CASHRDRGNGYTF
TGTGCCAGTCATAGGGACAGGGGAAATGGCTACACCTTC
>TRBV20-1|.|TRBJ1-1|14|.
CSARGQGGNTEAFF
TGCAGTGCTAGAGGGCAGGGAGGGAACACTGAAGCTTTCTTT
>TRBV29-1|.|TRBJ1-5|8|medium-sized
CSDQPQHF
TGCAGCGATCAGCCCCAGCATTTT
>TRBV20-1|.|TRBJ1-1|13|few
CSARDGQISEAFF
TGCAGTGCTAGAGACGGACAAATCTCTGAAGCTTTCTTT
>TRBV29-1|.|TRBJ1-1|13|.
CSVGKGRNTEAFF
TGCAGCGTTGGGAAGGGCCGGAACACTGAAGCTTTCTTT
>TRBV6-1|.|TRBJ1-2|13|few
CASSPGGRDGYTF
TGTGCCAGCAGCCCGGGAGGCAGGGATGGCTACACCTTC
>TRBV4-1|TRBD2|TRBJ2-1|16|few
CASSQVGLAGVYEQFF
TGCGCCAGCAGCCAAGTTGGACTAGCGGGAGTGTATGAGCAGTTCTTC